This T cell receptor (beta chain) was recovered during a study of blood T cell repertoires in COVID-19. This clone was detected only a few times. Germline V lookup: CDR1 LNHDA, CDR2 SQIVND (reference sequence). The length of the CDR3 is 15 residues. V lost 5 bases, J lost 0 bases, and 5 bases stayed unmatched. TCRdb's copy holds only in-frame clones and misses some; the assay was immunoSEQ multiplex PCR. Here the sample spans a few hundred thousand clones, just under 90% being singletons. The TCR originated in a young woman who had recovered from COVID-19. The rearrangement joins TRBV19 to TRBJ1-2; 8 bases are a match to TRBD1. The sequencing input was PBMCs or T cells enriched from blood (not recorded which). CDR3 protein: CASSPTQGANYGYTF. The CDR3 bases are TGTGCCAGTAGTCCAACACAGGGGGCTAACTATGGCTACACCTTC.